These T cell receptor beta chains were read from a single sample in a study of shared clonotypes between healthy human individuals. Using immunoSEQ multiplex PCR, the repertoire was profiled, and TCRdb retains in-frame clones only, with some absent. Seen here are about 2 million clones, about 95% observed once, and the top ten hold 0.9% to 1.5%. Sequencing was done on a sample of naive CD8+ T cells sorted from blood. The receptors stem from a man aged 18 to 35 in good health. CDR3s include the opening cysteine and the closing phenylalanine or tryptophan. Not every row has a clone size; where given, it reads once, few, many or a size class.

cdr3_aa j_call v_call clone_size
CASSVDLTNYGYTF TRBJ1-2 TRBV9 .
CASSLPGEGSRAQYF TRBJ2-3 TRBV7-9 .
CASSEGTGYGYTF TRBJ1-2 TRBV6-1 .
CASSPRLAGGPGNTGELFF TRBJ2-2 TRBV5-1 .
CAISESTRTGWDEQFF TRBJ2-1 TRBV10-3 .
CASSSYPTGNEKLFF TRBJ1-4 TRBV13 once
CASSPTVGQAYEQYF TRBJ2-7 TRBV6-1 .
CASRERAYHEQYF TRBJ2-7 TRBV5-8 .
CATSREWDFSNQPQHF TRBJ1-5 TRBV15 .
CASSYSVEGTSPLHF TRBJ1-6 TRBV6-5 .
CASRPTGGDQPQHF TRBJ1-5 TRBV27 .
CASSLGGLERYF TRBJ2-7 TRBV5-6 .